The 24 T cell receptor beta chains in this list originate from one sample, sequenced in a study of blood T cell repertoires in COVID-19. Libraries were prepared by immunoSEQ multiplex PCR; TCRdb keeps only in-frame clonotypes and omits some of them. The table lists about 300,000 clones, approximately 82% of them singletons. Sample: peripheral blood. These receptors were obtained from a woman aged 50 to 60 with acute or convalescent COVID-19.

The chain's CDR3 is CASSEGLAGGPFSYEQYF. CDR3 nucleotide sequence: TGTGCCAGCAGCGAGGGACTAGCGGGAGGGCCCTTCTCCTACGAGCAGTACTTC. V and J are TRBV7-8 and TRBJ2-7, with 16 nucleotides matching TRBD2. CDR1 and CDR2 from the germline V gene are SGHVS and FQNEAQ. V shed 5 bases, J shed 0 bases, and the junction held 7 bases outside the gene matches. This CDR3 has 18 amino acids.

The V call is TRBV7-2, the J call TRBJ1-1; D is undetermined. The CDR3 runs to 13 residues. From germline, CDR1 is SGHTA and CDR2 FQGNSA. V lost 2 bases and J 10 bases, leaving 14 bases between the germline ends. The CDR3 DNA reads as TGTGCCAGCAGCTTACAATGGAGATCAGTAGCTTTCTTT. Translating gives CASSLQWRSVAFF.

The chain carries TRBV10-2 and TRBJ2-5, with 12 bases fitting TRBD2. J was trimmed by 4 bases and V by 6 bases; bases with no gene match: 3. The CDR3 consists of 14 residues. Germline-derived CDR1 and CDR2 are WSHSY and SAAADI. As DNA, the CDR3 is TGCGCCAGCAGCCCGACTAGCGGGAGAGAGACCCAGTACTTC. Residues: CASSPTSGRETQYF.

The chain employs TRBV7-2 and TRBJ1-6; D is possibly TRBD1 (5 bases). Trimming cost V 3 bases and J 0 bases, with 9 bases left between them. Germline assignment: CDR1 SGHTA and CDR2 FQGNSA. The CDR3 consists of 16 residues. The CDR3 bases are TGTGCCAGCAGCTTTACAGGCTTCTCCTATAATTCACCCCTCCACTTT. As protein: CASSFTGFSYNSPLHF.

This chain links TRBV6-5 with TRBJ1-1; D gene uncertain. Trimming removed 8 bases from V and 1 base from J, with 11 bases in between. Germline CDR1 MNHEY, CDR2 SVGAGI. The CDR3 runs to 13 residues. CDR3: CASAAEPNTEAFF. DNA of the CDR3: TGTGCCAGCGCTGCGGAACCGAACACTGAAGCTTTCTTT.

The rearrangement joins TRBV19 to TRBJ2-5; the D is unclear. Germline CDR1 is LNHDA and CDR2 is SQIVND (reference sequence). The CDR3 sequence is 13 residues long. Between the trimmed V and J ends, which lost 3 bases and 3 bases, there was a span of 8 bases. CDR3 residues: CASSITTEETQYF. CDR3 nucleotide sequence: TGTGCCAGTAGTATTACTACGGAAGAGACCCAGTACTTC. Full variable domain (remainder filled in from reference TRBV19 and TRBJ2-5): DGGITQSPKYLFRKEGQNVTLSCEQNLNHDAMYWYRQDPGQGLRLIYYSQIVNDFQKGDIAEGYSVSREKKESFPLTVTSAQKNPTAFYLCASSITTEETQYFGPGTRLLVL.

The chain links TRBV3-1 (or the pseudogene TRBV3-2) to TRBJ1-2, with 7 bases aligning to TRBD1. CDR1 and CDR2 from the germline V gene are LGHDT and YNNKEL (reference sequence). This CDR3 comprises 14 residues. Unmatched junction bases numbered 10, after V lost 5 bases and J lost 7 bases. CDR3: CASSFKTGNRGYTF. For the CDR3, the DNA is TGTGCCAGCAGCTTTAAGACAGGGAATCGTGGCTACACCTTC.

The chain carries TRBV5-6 and TRBJ1-2; perhaps TRBD1 as D (5 bases). Trimming pared 0 bases from V and 7 bases from J, leaving 10 bases between. The CDR3 sequence is 13 residues long. Looked up from germline, CDR1 is SGHDT and CDR2 is YYEEEE. CDR3 amino acids: CASSLERGSGYTF. The CDR3, as DNA: TGTGCCAGCAGCTTGGAAAGGGGAAGTGGCTACACCTTC. The entire variable domain, with the rest obtained from reference TRBV5-6 and TRBJ1-2, is as follows: DAGVTQSPTHLIKTRGQQVTLRCSPKSGHDTVSWYQQALGQGPQFIFQYYEEEERQRGNFPDRFSGHQFPNYSSELNVNALLLGDSALYLCASSLERGSGYTFGSGTRLTVV.

The gene calls are TRBV6-4 and TRBJ1-1; D unresolved. CDR3 length: 13 residues. Germline V gives CDR1 MRHNA, CDR2 SNTAGT. Deletions cut 0 bases from V and 1 base from J, with 3 bases between. The CDR3 spells CASSDSANTEAFF. The CDR3 nucleotides read TGTGCCAGCAGTGACTCAGCGAACACTGAAGCTTTCTTT.

This chain uses TRBV2 with TRBJ1-2; 9 nucleotides align to TRBD1. The CDR3 length is 16 residues. With V trimmed by 6 bases and J by 2 bases, 10 bases remained unmatched. The germline V gene has CDR1 SNHLY and CDR2 FYNNEI. Here the CDR3 reads CASRNFLTGGNYGYTF. Here the CDR3 DNA reads TGTGCCAGCAGAAACTTCTTGACAGGGGGGAACTATGGCTACACCTTC. The full variable domain, in which reference TRBV2 and TRBJ1-2 provide the parts outside the CDR3, is EPEVTQTPSHQVTQMGQEVILRCVPISNHLYFYWYRQILGQKVEFLVSFYNNEISEKSEIFDDQFSVERPDGSNFTLKIRSTKLEDSAMYFCASRNFLTGGNYGYTFGSGTRLTVV.

This clone showed up just once. The V call is TRBV7-9, the J call TRBJ2-5, with TRBD1 identical over 7 bases. This CDR3 region has 14 residues. Trimming removed 6 bases from V and 5 bases from J; junction bases left unmatched: 9. Per the germline V gene, CDR1 is SEHNR and CDR2 is FQNEAQ (reference sequence). CDR3 coding DNA: TGTGCCAGCAGTCGGACAGGACCATGGGAGACCCAGTACTTC. Amino acid sequence: CASSRTGPWETQYF.

The table lists this clone with a count of one. The chain carries TRBV3-1 (or the pseudogene TRBV3-2) and TRBJ2-5; 7 nucleotides align to TRBD2. The V segment lost 1 base and the J segment 0 bases; nucleotides outside the gene matches: 11. CDR1 is LGHDT and CDR2 is YNNKEL in the germline V gene (reference sequence). This CDR3 has 18 residues. Here the CDR3 DNA reads TGTGCCAGCAGCCAAGTCAAGGGAAGCGGGACCAACCAAGAGACCCAGTACTTC. It codes for CASSQVKGSGTNQETQYF.

The sample holds one count of this clone. V and J are TRBV10-3 and TRBJ2-3; 9 bases align to TRBD1. Losses at the gene ends were 5 bases for V and 0 bases for J; bases not matched to a gene: 3. The CDR3 length is 15 residues. Germline V gene data show CDR1 as ENHRY and CDR2 as SYGVKD. The DNA of the CDR3 is TGTGCCATCAGTCCACAGGGGGCGAGCACAGATACGCAGTATTTT. Translation gives CAISPQGASTDTQYF.

The V gene is TRBV29-1, the J gene TRBJ2-5; 11 bases are shared with TRBD2. Germline CDR1 and CDR2: SQVTM and ANQGSEA. CDR3 size: 15 residues. V shed 6 bases and J 4 bases; nucleotides not matched to a gene: 10. CDR3 nucleotides: TGCAGCGTATCACTAGCGGGAGCGGGGGGAGAGACCCAGTACTTC. It specifies CSVSLAGAGGETQYF.

The chain has TRBV9 and TRBJ1-2; D call uncertain. The CDR3 covers 11 residues. Between the trimmed V and J ends, which lost 3 bases and 4 bases, there was a span of 4 bases. Germline values: CDR1 SGDLS, CDR2 YYNGEE. This CDR3 reads CASSAVYGYTF. The CDR3 nucleotides are TGTGCCAGCAGCGCCGTCTATGGCTACACCTTC.

This chain joins TRBV6-5 and TRBJ2-5, with 9 positions matching TRBD2. Germline lookup yields CDR1 MNHEY and CDR2 SVGAGI. V was pared by 5 bases and J by 5 bases, with 3 bases of the junction left unmatched. CDR3 length: 13 residues. This chain's CDR3 is CASSRSGSETQYF. The CDR3 DNA reads as TGTGCCAGCAGTCGTAGCGGGAGTGAGACCCAGTACTTC.

The chain couples TRBV6-5 to TRBJ1-1; possible D gene TRBD1, 6 bases. CDR1 is MNHEY and CDR2 is SVGAGI in the germline V gene. The ends were cut back, 5 bases at V and 4 bases at J, with 14 bases in the middle. The CDR3 is made up of 14 amino acids. The CDR3: CASSPRGASTEAFF. CDR3 nucleotide sequence: TGTGCCAGCAGTCCCCGGGGGGCTAGCACTGAAGCTTTCTTT.

This sequence joins TRBV11-1 and TRBJ1-1; unclear D gene. Germline CDR1 SGHAT, CDR2 FQDESV (reference sequence). Trimming shortened V by 3 bases and J by 2 bases, and 7 bases separated the two germline ends. There are 13 residues in the CDR3. The CDR3, as DNA: TGTGCCAGCAGCTTGATAGAAAACACTGAAGCTTTCTTT. It is translated as CASSLIENTEAFF.

The chain is built from TRBV18 and TRBJ1-2; TRBD1 is a possible D gene (5 bases). V was shortened by 2 bases and J by 8 bases, with 9 bases between the two germline ends. The CDR3 length is 12 residues. The V gene's germline CDR1 is KGHSH and CDR2 LQKENI. The chain's CDR3 is CASSPDSGGYTF. DNA for the CDR3: TGTGCCAGCTCACCAGACAGCGGGGGCTACACCTTC. The variable domain in full, with the rest retrieved from reference TRBV18 and TRBJ1-2, is NAGVMQNPRHLVRRRGQEARLRCSPMKGHSHVYWYRQLPEEGLKFMVYLQKENIIDESGMPKERFSAEFPKEGPSILRIQQVVRGDSAAYFCASSPDSGGYTFGSGTRLTVV.

The chain links TRBV7-2 to TRBJ2-7; 13 bases align to TRBD2. Losses at the gene ends were 5 bases for V and 6 bases for J; bases not matched to a gene: 10. The CDR3 is 16 amino acids. The germline V gene encodes CDR1 SGHTA and CDR2 FQGNSA. CDR3 region: CASSARLGTSGTEQYF. CDR3 DNA sequence: TGTGCCAGCAGCGCCCGGTTGGGGACTAGCGGGACCGAGCAGTACTTC.

This chain connects TRBV19 to TRBJ1-4; 7 bases map to TRBD1. Trimming at V came to 0 bases and at J to 7 bases, leaving 8 bases not matched to a gene. The CDR3 contains 16 residues. Germline V gene sequence: CDR1 LNHDA, CDR2 SQIVND (reference sequence). CDR3 nucleotide sequence: TGTGCCAGTAGTATAGATGGGGGACAGAGGAGTGAAAAACTGTTTTTT. Translating gives CASSIDGGQRSEKLFF.

V is TRBV19 and J is TRBJ1-2; a possible D gene is TRBD1 (5 bases). V was shortened by 5 bases and J by 4 bases, with 14 bases between the two germline ends. CDR1 LNHDA and CDR2 SQIVND come from the germline V gene (reference sequence). The CDR3 consists of 14 residues. CDR3 DNA sequence: TGTGCCAGTAGTTTCAAGACAGCCACCTATGGCTACACCTTC. It yields the protein CASSFKTATYGYTF.

About this clone: Additional DNA sequences in this sample encode the identical CDR3. The chain couples TRBV27 to TRBJ1-5, with D possibly being TRBD1 (6 bases). Trimming left V 5 bases short and J 3 bases short, with 11 bases between. The CDR3 consists of 14 residues. From germline, CDR1 is MNHEY and CDR2 SMNVEV (reference sequence). In DNA form, the CDR3 reads TGTGCCAGCAGTCCACAGGGTAACAATCAGCCCCAGCATTTT. It is translated as CASSPQGNNQPQHF.

The chain has TRBV5-4 and TRBJ2-3, with D possibly matching TRBD1 (6 bases). Germline values: CDR1 SGHNT, CDR2 YYREEE (reference sequence). The CDR3 is 12 amino acids. Between the trimmed V and J ends, which lost 5 bases and 6 bases, there was a span of 10 bases. In DNA, the CDR3 is TGTGCCAGCAGAAGGGGGAGTGATACGCAGTATTTT. Translating it yields CASRRGSDTQYF.